This T cell receptor (beta chain) was recorded in a study of immune cell composition in non-small cell lung cancer. Across the study: Most cases were lung adenocarcinoma or squamous cell carcinoma.

Sequenced by immunoSEQ multiplex PCR; TCRdb stores in-frame clones only, minus some. Of 2,500 to 3,500 clones listed, about four fifths were seen once; the top ten hold 7.3%. Study-wide findings and caveats: Squamous lung tumours showed higher top 10 clone scores and clonality than adenocarcinomas. In adenocarcinoma, maximal tumour-associated clone frequency tracked TIL tumour reactivity. About 75% of squamous and 33% of adenocarcinoma cases had tumour-associated clones >0.5%.

As to this clone: Its matching antigen is unknown.

Germline V gene data show CDR1 as SQVTM and CDR2 as ANQGSEA. With V trimmed by 4 bases and J by 0 bases, 3 bases remained unmatched. The CDR3 is made up of 14 amino acids. The TCR was taken from a human donor with non-small cell lung cancer. Sequencing used lung tumor tissue. The J gene is TRBJ2-1, the V gene TRBV29-1, with 7 bases aligning to TRBD2. CDR3 in amino acids: CSVVREGSYNEQFF. The CDR3 region has the DNA TGCAGCGTTGTTAGGGAGGGCTCCTACAATGAGCAGTTCTTC.